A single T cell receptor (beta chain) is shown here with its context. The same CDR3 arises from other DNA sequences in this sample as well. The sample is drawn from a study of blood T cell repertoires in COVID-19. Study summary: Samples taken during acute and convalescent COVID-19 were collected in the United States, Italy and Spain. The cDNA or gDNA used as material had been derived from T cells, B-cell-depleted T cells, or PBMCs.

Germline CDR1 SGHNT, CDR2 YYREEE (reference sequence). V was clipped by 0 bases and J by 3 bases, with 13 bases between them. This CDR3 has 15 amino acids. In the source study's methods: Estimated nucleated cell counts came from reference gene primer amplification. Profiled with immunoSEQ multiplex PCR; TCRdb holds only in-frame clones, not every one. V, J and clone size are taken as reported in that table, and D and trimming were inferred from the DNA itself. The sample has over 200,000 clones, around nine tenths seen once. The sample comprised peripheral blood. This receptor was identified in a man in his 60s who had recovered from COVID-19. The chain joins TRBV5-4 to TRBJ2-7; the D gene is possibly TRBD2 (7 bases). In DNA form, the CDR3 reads TGTGCCAGCAGCTTGGGTGGGGGGGCACTCTACGAGCAGTACTTC. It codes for CASSLGGGALYEQYF.